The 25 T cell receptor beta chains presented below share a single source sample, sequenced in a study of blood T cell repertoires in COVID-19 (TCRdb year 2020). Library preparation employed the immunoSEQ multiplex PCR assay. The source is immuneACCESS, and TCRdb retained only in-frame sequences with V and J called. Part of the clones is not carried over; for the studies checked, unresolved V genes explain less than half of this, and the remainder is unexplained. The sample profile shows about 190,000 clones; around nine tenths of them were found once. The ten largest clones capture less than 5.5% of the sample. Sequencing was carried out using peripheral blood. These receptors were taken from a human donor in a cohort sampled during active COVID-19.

The CDR3 DNA reads TGCGCCAGCAGCCCAAAAGGGACAGCCAATCTGCCCGGGGAGCTGTTTTTT. Translating gives CASSPKGTANLPGELFF. The J gene is TRBJ2-2, the V gene TRBV5-1; 7 bases fit TRBD1. The CDR3 runs to 17 residues. In germline, CDR1 is SGHRS, CDR2 YFSETQ. Trimming took 4 bases from V and 6 from J; bases not matched to a gene: 15.

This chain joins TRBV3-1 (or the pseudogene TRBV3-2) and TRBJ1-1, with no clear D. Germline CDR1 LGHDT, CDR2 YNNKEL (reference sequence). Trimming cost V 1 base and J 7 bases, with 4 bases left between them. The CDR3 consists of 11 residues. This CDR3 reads CASSQANEAFF. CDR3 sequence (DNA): TGTGCCAGCAGCCAAGCAAATGAAGCTTTCTTT.

CDR3 in amino acids: CASSPGLAGGFEQYF. CDR3 DNA: TGTGCCAGCAGCCCCGGACTAGCGGGAGGATTCGAGCAGTACTTC. The V and J genes are TRBV3-1 (or the pseudogene TRBV3-2) and TRBJ2-7; TRBD2 agrees at 14 bases. CDR1 is LGHDT and CDR2 is YNNKEL in the germline V gene (reference sequence). After removal of 4 bases from V and 6 bases from J, the junction contained 5 bases not matched to a gene. CDR3 length: 15 amino acids.

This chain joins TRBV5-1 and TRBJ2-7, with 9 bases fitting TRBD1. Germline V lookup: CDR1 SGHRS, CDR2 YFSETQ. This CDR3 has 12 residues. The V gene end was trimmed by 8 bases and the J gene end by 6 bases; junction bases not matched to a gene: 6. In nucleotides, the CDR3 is TGCGCCAGTCGGACAGGGGAAGGCGAGCAGTACTTC. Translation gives CASRTGEGEQYF.

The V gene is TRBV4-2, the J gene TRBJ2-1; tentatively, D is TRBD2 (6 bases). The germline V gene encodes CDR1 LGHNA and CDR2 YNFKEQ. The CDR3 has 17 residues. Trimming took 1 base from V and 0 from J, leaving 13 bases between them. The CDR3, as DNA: TGTGCCAGCAGCCAAGGGGGGGACCTGAGCTCCTACAATGAGCAGTTCTTC. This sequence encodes CASSQGGDLSSYNEQFF.

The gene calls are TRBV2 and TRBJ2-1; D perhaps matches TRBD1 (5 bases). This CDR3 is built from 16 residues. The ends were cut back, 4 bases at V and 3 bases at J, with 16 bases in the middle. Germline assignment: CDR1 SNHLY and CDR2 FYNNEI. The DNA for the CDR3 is TGTGCCAGCAGTGGAGGCCCCCAGGGATTCTACAATGAGCAGTTCTTC. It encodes CASSGGPQGFYNEQFF.

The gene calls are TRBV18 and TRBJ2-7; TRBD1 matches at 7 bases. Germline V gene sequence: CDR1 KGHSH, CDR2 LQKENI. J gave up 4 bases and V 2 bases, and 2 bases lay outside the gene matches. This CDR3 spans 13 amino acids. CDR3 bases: TGTGCCAGCTCACCAGGGACAGTATACGAGCAGTACTTC. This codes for CASSPGTVYEQYF.

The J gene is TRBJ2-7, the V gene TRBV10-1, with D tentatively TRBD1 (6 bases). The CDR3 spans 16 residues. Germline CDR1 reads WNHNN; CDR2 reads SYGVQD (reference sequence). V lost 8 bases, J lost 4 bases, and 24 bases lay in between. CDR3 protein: CASPPKRTVKSYEQYF. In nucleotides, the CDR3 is TGCGCCAGCCCACCTAAACGGACAGTGAAGAGTTACGAGCAGTACTTC.

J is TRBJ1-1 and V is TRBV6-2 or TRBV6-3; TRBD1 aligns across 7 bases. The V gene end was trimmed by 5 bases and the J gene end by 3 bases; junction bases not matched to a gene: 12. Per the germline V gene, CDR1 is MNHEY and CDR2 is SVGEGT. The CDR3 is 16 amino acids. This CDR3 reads CASSHRDSSIYTEAFF. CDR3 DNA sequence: TGTGCCAGCAGTCACCGGGACAGCAGTATATACACTGAAGCTTTCTTT.

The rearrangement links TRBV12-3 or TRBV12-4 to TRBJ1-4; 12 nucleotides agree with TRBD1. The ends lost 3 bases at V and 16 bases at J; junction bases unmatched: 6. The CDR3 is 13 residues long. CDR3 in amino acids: CASSLGTGGIKFF. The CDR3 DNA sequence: TGTGCCAGCAGTTTGGGGACAGGGGGCATTAAGTTTTTT.

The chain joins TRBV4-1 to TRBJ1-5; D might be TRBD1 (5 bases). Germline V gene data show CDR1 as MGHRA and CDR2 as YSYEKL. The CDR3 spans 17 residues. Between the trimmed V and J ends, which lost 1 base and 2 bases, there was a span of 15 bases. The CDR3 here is CASSQGGGLLGNQPQHF. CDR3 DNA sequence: TGCGCCAGCAGCCAAGGGGGGGGGTTACTTGGCAATCAGCCCCAGCATTTT.

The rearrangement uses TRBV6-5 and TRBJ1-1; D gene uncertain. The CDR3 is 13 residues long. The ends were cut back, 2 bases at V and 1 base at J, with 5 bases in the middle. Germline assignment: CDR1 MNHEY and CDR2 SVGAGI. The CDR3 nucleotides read TGTGCCAGCAGTTACGGGCGGAACACTGAAGCTTTCTTT. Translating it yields CASSYGRNTEAFF.

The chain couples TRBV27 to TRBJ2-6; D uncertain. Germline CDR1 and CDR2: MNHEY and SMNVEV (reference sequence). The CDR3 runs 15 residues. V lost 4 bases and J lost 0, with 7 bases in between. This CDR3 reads CASSSRPSGANVLTF. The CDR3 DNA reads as TGTGCCAGCAGTTCTAGGCCCTCTGGGGCCAACGTCCTGACTTTC.

Written as DNA, the CDR3 is TGTGCCAGCAACACGGACAGACTGAACACCGGGGAGCTGTTTTTT. Translated, it gives CASNTDRLNTGELFF. The rearrangement links TRBV27 to TRBJ2-2, with D maybe TRBD1 (6 bases). Trimming shortened V by 7 bases and J by 1 base, and 13 bases separated the two germline ends. Germline V CDR1 and CDR2: MNHEY, SMNVEV (reference sequence). This CDR3 spans 15 amino acids.

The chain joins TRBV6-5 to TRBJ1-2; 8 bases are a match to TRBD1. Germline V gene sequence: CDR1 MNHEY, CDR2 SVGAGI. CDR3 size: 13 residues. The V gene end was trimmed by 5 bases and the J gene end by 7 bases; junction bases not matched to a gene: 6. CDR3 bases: TGTGCCAGCAGTACGGGACAGGCCGGTGGCTACACCTTC. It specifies CASSTGQAGGYTF.

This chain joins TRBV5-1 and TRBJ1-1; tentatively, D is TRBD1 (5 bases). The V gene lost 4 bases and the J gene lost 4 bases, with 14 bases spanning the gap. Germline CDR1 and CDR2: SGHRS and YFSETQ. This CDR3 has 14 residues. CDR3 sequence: CASSREGSGTEAFF. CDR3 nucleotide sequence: TGCGCCAGCAGCAGGGAGGGGTCGGGCACTGAAGCTTTCTTT.

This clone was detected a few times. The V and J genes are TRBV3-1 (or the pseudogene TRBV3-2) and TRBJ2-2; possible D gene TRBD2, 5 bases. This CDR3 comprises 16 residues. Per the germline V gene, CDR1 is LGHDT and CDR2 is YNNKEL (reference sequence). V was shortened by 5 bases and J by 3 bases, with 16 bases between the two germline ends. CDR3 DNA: TGTGCCAGCAGCAAACCCCGCGGAGGACACACCGGGGAGCTGTTTTTT. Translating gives CASSKPRGGHTGELFF.

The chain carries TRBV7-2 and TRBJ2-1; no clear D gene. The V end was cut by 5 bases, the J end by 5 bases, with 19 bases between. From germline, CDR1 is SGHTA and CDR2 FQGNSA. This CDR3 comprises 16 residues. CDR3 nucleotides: TGTGCCAGCAGCCCACGCCCGCAGGTAGTGAACAATGAGCAGTTCTTC. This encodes CASSPRPQVVNNEQFF.

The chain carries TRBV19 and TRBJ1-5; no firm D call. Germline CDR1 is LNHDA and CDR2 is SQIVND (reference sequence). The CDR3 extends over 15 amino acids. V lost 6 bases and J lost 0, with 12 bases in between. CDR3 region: CASRGGGYSNQPQHF. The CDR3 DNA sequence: TGTGCCAGTAGGGGCGGCGGGTATAGCAATCAGCCCCAGCATTTT.

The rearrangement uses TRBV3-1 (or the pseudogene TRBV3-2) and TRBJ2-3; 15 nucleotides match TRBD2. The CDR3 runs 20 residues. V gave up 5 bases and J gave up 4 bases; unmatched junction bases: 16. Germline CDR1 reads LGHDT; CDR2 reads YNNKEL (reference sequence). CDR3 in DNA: TGTGCCAGCAGCTTGAGGTATCGGACTAGCGGGAGGGCCCTGTCAGATACGCAGTATTTT. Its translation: CASSLRYRTSGRALSDTQYF.

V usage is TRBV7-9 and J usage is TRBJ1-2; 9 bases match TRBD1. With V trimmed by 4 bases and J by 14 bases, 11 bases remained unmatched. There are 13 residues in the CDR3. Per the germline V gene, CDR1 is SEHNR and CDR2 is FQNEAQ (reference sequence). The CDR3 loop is CASSSRQGVPGTF. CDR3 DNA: TGTGCCAGCAGCTCAAGACAGGGGGTGCCTGGGACCTTC.

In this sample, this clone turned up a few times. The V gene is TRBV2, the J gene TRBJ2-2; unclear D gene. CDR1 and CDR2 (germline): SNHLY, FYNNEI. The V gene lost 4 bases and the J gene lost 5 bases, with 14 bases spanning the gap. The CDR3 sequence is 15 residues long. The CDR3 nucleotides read TGTGCCAGCAGTGGTGGGCACCGATCTACCGGGGAGCTGTTTTTT. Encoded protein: CASSGGHRSTGELFF.

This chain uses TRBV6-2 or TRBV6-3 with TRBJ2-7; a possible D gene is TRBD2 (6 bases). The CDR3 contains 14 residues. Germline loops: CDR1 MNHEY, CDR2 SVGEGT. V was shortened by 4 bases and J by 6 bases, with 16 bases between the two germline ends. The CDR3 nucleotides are TGTGCCAGCAGTTCCCCCGGGAGCTGGAGCGAGCAGTACTTC. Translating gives CASSSPGSWSEQYF.

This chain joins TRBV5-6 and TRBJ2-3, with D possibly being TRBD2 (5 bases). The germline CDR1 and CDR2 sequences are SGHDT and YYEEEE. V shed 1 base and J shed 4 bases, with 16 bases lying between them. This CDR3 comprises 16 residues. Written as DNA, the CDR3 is TGTGCCAGCAGCTTGTTGAAAGACTGGGGAGCAGATACGCAGTATTTT. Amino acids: CASSLLKDWGADTQYF.

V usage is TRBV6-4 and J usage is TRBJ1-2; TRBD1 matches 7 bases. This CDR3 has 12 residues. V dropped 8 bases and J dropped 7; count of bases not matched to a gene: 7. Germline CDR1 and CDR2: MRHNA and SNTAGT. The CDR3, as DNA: TGTGCCAGCCCAACAGGGGAGGTTGGCTACACCTTC. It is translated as CASPTGEVGYTF.